The 25 T cell receptor beta chains reported below all come from one sample, sequenced in a study of identical twins. TCRdb reanalysed the 5' RACE reads using MiXCR and keeps one entry per CDR3 protein. The table has roughly 570,000 distinct CDR3 sequences, approximately 10% seen once. This sample was also put to use in a study of yellow fever vaccine responses in identical twins.

Sequenced material: PBMCs. Receptors originate from a woman aged 18-30 years in good health.

The chain combines TRBV6-5 with TRBJ2-3; 9 bases align to TRBD1. This CDR3 has 15 residues. CDR1 and CDR2 from the germline V gene are MNHEY and SVGAGI. The V and J ends lost 2 bases and 6 bases, in that order; junction bases with no gene match: 6. This CDR3 is CASSYAGTGLDTQYF. The CDR3 coding sequence is TGTGCCAGCAGTTACGCCGGGACAGGGCTGGATACGCAGTATTTT.

V and J are TRBV29-1 and TRBJ2-4, with a tentative D call TRBD1 (6 bases). The CDR3 covers 14 residues. V lost 4 bases, J lost 1 base, and 11 bases lay in between. Germline loops: CDR1 SQVTM, CDR2 ANQGSEA. CDR3 in amino acids: CSVADRLAKNIQYF. The CDR3 nucleotides read TGCAGCGTTGCTGACAGGCTGGCCAAAAACATTCAGTACTTC.

This clonotype has a handful of counts. At one end, the junction sequence differs from germline, possibly due to a read error. The chain uses TRBV7-7 and TRBJ2-3, with unresolved D. This CDR3 region has 14 residues. Per germline, CDR1 SSHAT and CDR2 FNYEAQ (reference sequence). CDR3 amino acids: CASSPSRSEDTQYF. DNA of the CDR3: TGTGCTAGCAGCCCATCGCGATCTGAAGATACGCAGTATTTT.

This clonotype was observed at least ten times. The V and J genes are TRBV12-3 or TRBV12-4 and TRBJ1-5, with D tentatively TRBD1 (5 bases). V dropped 1 base and J dropped 4 bases, with 8 bases sitting between them. CDR3 length: 14 amino acids. CDR3 DNA: TGTGCCAGCAGTTTAGAGGGGCGGAATCAGCCCCAGCATTTT. Translating it yields CASSLEGRNQPQHF.

The genes are TRBV5-1 and TRBJ2-3; D gene uncertain. Germline V lookup: CDR1 SGHRS, CDR2 YFSETQ. Deletions cut 4 bases from V and 2 bases from J, with 8 bases between. This CDR3 region has 13 residues. CDR3 nucleotides: TGCGCCAGCAGCAAACAGTTCACAGATACGCAGTATTTT. Translating gives CASSKQFTDTQYF.

The chain combines TRBV20-1 with TRBJ1-4, with 7 bases matching TRBD1. V gave up 5 bases and J gave up 9 bases; unmatched junction bases: 12. From germline, CDR1 is DFQATT and CDR2 SNEGSKA (reference sequence). This CDR3 comprises 14 residues. The CDR3 coding sequence is TGCAGTGCTTTTCCAGGCAGGGGGGATCAAAAACTGTTTTTT. It is translated as CSAFPGRGDQKLFF.

The rearrangement joins TRBV7-2 to TRBJ2-7; D is perhaps TRBD1 (5 bases). This CDR3 spans 15 amino acids. V gave up 1 base and J gave up 4 bases, with 14 bases separating them. Looked up from germline, CDR1 is SGHTA and CDR2 is FQGNSA. CDR3 sequence (DNA): TGTGCCAGCAGCTTAGGTGCAGGGAACCTTTACGAGCAGTACTTC. Protein sequence: CASSLGAGNLYEQYF. Drawing the rest from reference TRBV7-2 and TRBJ2-7, the complete variable domain is GAGVSQSPSNKVTEKGKDVELRCDPISGHTALYWYRQSLGQGLEFLIYFQGNSAPDKSGLPSDRFSAERTGGSVSTLTIQRTQQEDSAVYLCASSLGAGNLYEQYFGPGTRLTVT.

The chain combines TRBV7-9 with TRBJ2-7; 9 nucleotides match TRBD1. Germline V lookup: CDR1 SEHNR, CDR2 FQNEAQ (reference sequence). V shed 5 bases and J 4 bases; nucleotides not matched to a gene: 9. This CDR3 has 15 residues. Written as DNA, the CDR3 is TGTGCCAGCAGCACGGGGGACAGGGTTTTTTACGAGCAGTACTTC. Its translation is CASSTGDRVFYEQYF.

The chain links TRBV27 to TRBJ2-2; no clear D. This CDR3 has 14 amino acids. V was trimmed by 1 base and J by 4 bases, leaving 7 bases between them. Germline loops: CDR1 MNHEY, CDR2 SMNVEV (reference sequence). The DNA for the CDR3 is TGTGCCAGCAGTTTATTGGGTTCCACCGGGGAGCTGTTTTTT. Amino acids: CASSLLGSTGELFF.

This clonotype appeared a few times. The chain has TRBV3-1 and TRBJ1-5; D is unresolved. Per the germline V gene, CDR1 is LGHDT and CDR2 is YNNKEL (reference sequence). The V end lost 1 base, the J end lost 0 bases, and 7 bases lay between the germline ends. The CDR3 contains 15 residues. CDR3 DNA sequence: TGTGCCAGCAGCCAAGCGGGCGGTAGCAATCAGCCCCAGCATTTT. It translates to CASSQAGGSNQPQHF.

This clonotype came up a few times. The rearrangement links TRBV20-1 to TRBJ2-3; tentative D call: TRBD2 (6 bases). This CDR3 is built from 13 residues. Germline V CDR1 and CDR2: DFQATT, SNEGSKA (reference sequence). V lost 3 bases, J lost 6 bases, and 13 bases lay in between. CDR3 nucleotide sequence: TGCAGTGCTAGGCCCCGACTAGGGGATACGCAGTATTTT. The encoded protein is CSARPRLGDTQYF.

The chain has TRBV18 and TRBJ2-1; 15 positions agree with TRBD2. Germline-derived CDR1 and CDR2 are KGHSH and LQKENI. The trim removed 5 bases at V and 10 bases at J, leaving 6 bases unmatched. CDR3 length: 15 residues. This chain's CDR3 is CASSRGLAGGLEQFF. Written as DNA, the CDR3 is TGTGCCAGCTCAAGAGGACTAGCGGGGGGGCTCGAGCAGTTCTTC. The variable domain in full, completed from reference TRBV18 and TRBJ2-1, reads NAGVMQNPRHLVRRRGQEARLRCSPMKGHSHVYWYRQLPEEGLKFMVYLQKENIIDESGMPKERFSAEFPKEGPSILRIQQVVRGDSAAYFCASSRGLAGGLEQFFGPGTRLTVL.

At least ten counts were recorded for this clonotype. The genes are TRBV4-2 and TRBJ2-4; maybe TRBD1 (6 bases). Germline V gives CDR1 LGHNA, CDR2 YNFKEQ. The CDR3 length is 18 residues. V lost 3 bases to trimming and J lost 10 bases, with 28 bases between them. CDR3: CASSQDSEGTSIRRIQYF. The CDR3 region has the DNA TGTGCCAGCAGCCAGGACTCCGAAGGGACATCGATTCGAAGGATTCAGTACTTC.

The table lists this clonotype with many counts. The V call is TRBV6-2 or TRBV6-3, the J call TRBJ2-1; D is possibly TRBD1 (7 bases). Germline-derived CDR1 and CDR2 are MNHEY and SVGEGT. V was shortened by 5 bases and J by 14 bases, with 19 bases between the two germline ends. The CDR3 sequence is 13 residues long. The CDR3 here is CASSASQGGAEFF. In nucleotides, the CDR3 is TGTGCCAGCAGTGCTTCGCAGGGGGGCGCGGAGTTCTTC.

The rearrangement uses TRBV6-1 and TRBJ2-2; perhaps TRBD1 as D (5 bases). Deletions cut 8 bases from V and 4 bases from J, with 14 bases between. The CDR3 loop spans 14 amino acids. Per germline, CDR1 MNHNS and CDR2 SASEGT. The DNA for the CDR3 is TGTGCCAGCGTCCTCAGGGCGAGCACCGGGGAGCTGTTTTTT. It specifies CASVLRASTGELFF.

This clonotype appeared many times. The gene calls are TRBV10-1 and TRBJ2-1; D not certain. The CDR3 runs 12 residues. The germline V and J ends were trimmed by 3 bases and 6 bases, with 6 bases remaining between them. Per the germline V gene, CDR1 is WNHNN and CDR2 is SYGVQD (reference sequence). The CDR3 sequence is CASSEYPNEQFF. The CDR3 bases are TGCGCCAGCAGTGAATACCCCAATGAGCAGTTCTTC.

This clonotype was seen more than once but under ten times. This chain uses TRBV5-4 with TRBJ2-1; 10 nucleotides align to TRBD2. CDR3 length: 19 residues. With 6 bases clipped from V and 4 bases from J, the junction kept 19 bases outside the gene matches. Germline-derived CDR1 and CDR2 are SGHNT and YYREEE (reference sequence). CDR3: CASTSGVFMRTSGYNEQFF. The CDR3 bases are TGTGCCAGCACCTCAGGGGTATTTATGAGGACTAGCGGATACAATGAGCAGTTCTTC.

This clonotype was counted ten times or more. The chain recombines TRBV6-1 with TRBJ2-2; perhaps TRBD2 as D (6 bases). The CDR3 is made up of 14 amino acids. Germline V lookup: CDR1 MNHNS, CDR2 SASEGT. V lost 7 bases and J lost 0, with 9 bases in between. The CDR3 reads CASKGGANTGELFF. The DNA of the CDR3 is TGTGCCAGCAAAGGCGGGGCGAACACCGGGGAGCTGTTTTTT.

Only a few counts were recorded for this clonotype. The chain recombines TRBV3-1 with TRBJ2-2; weak D call: TRBD2 (6 bases). The ends were cut back, 0 bases at V and 5 bases at J, with 10 bases in the middle. This CDR3 region has 15 residues. Per the germline V gene, CDR1 is LGHDT and CDR2 is YNNKEL (reference sequence). The CDR3 spells CASSQERRATGELFF. In DNA, the CDR3 is TGTGCCAGCAGCCAAGAGAGGAGGGCTACCGGGGAGCTGTTTTTT. Together with reference TRBV3-1 and TRBJ2-2, the CDR3 gives the full variable domain: DTAVSQTPKYLVTQMGNDKSIKCEQNLGHDTMYWYKQDSKKFLKIMFSYNNKELIINETVPNRFSPKSPDKAHLNLHINSLELGDSAVYFCASSQERRATGELFFGEGSRLTVL.

In DNA form, the CDR3 reads TGTGCCAGCAGTCCCGGGGCCCCGGCTAACTATGGCTACACCTTC. Its protein is CASSPGAPANYGYTF. This chain connects TRBV12-3 or TRBV12-4 to TRBJ1-2, with D perhaps matching TRBD1 (5 bases). This CDR3 spans 15 amino acids. The V gene lost 5 bases and the J gene lost 0 bases, with 13 bases spanning the gap.

This clonotype was counted ten times or more. The genes are TRBV3-1 and TRBJ2-7; D is perhaps TRBD1 (6 bases). Germline CDR1 LGHDT, CDR2 YNNKEL (reference sequence). The CDR3 loop spans 14 amino acids. V lost 3 bases and J lost 4, with 13 bases in between. CDR3 in DNA: TGTGCCAGCAGCCATCAGGACAGCCGATACGAGCAGTACTTC. Translation gives CASSHQDSRYEQYF.

This clonotype turned up a few times. The chain uses TRBV6-1 and TRBJ2-2, with a weak D call TRBD1 (6 bases). The CDR3 sequence is 15 residues long. CDR1 is MNHNS and CDR2 is SASEGT in the germline V gene. The germline V and J ends were trimmed by 6 bases and 4 bases, with 15 bases remaining between them. Here the CDR3 reads CASSGQSLGTGELFF. The CDR3 DNA is TGTGCCAGCAGCGGACAGAGTCTGGGCACCGGGGAGCTGTTTTTT.

The rearrangement uses TRBV4-2 and TRBJ2-7, with D uncertain. Germline V CDR1 and CDR2: LGHNA, YNFKEQ. The CDR3 extends over 13 amino acids. Trimming left V 3 bases short and J 3 bases short, with 9 bases between. The CDR3 DNA is TGTGCCAGCAGCCAGGAGTGGGGCTACGAGCAGTACTTC. It codes for CASSQEWGYEQYF.

The chain joins TRBV5-6 to TRBJ1-1; 7 bases align to TRBD1. V was clipped by 3 bases and J by 4 bases; unmatched bases: 6. The CDR3 covers 14 residues. Germline V CDR1 and CDR2: SGHDT, YYEEEE. CDR3 region: CASSSTGVSTEAFF. CDR3 sequence (DNA): TGTGCCAGCAGCTCTACAGGGGTTAGCACTGAAGCTTTCTTT. The whole variable domain, filled in from reference TRBV5-6 and TRBJ1-1, reads DAGVTQSPTHLIKTRGQQVTLRCSPKSGHDTVSWYQQALGQGPQFIFQYYEEEERQRGNFPDRFSGHQFPNYSSELNVNALLLGDSALYLCASSSTGVSTEAFFGQGTRLTVV.

V is TRBV3-1 and J is TRBJ2-3, with 13 bases fitting TRBD2. V shed 2 bases and J 3 bases; nucleotides not matched to a gene: 11. This CDR3 region has 19 residues. Germline assignment: CDR1 LGHDT and CDR2 YNNKEL (reference sequence). CDR3 sequence (DNA): TGTGCCAGCAGCCAAATGGGATCCACTAGCGGGAGGGGAACAGATACGCAGTATTTT. Translating gives CASSQMGSTSGRGTDTQYF.